The clone carrying this TCR beta chain was seen a handful of times. TCRdb re-derived calls from the RACE reads in MiXCR, one entry per CDR3 protein. The repertoire includes some 190,000 distinct CDR3 sequences, about a fifth of them detected once, and approximately 6.7% sits in the top ten. This sample stems from a study of human T cells and chemical hapten exposure. Study-wide background: Sensitization used 2% DPC on roughly 2 cm by roughly 2 cm upper inner arm skin. Patients, mostly women, had alopecia areata, alopecia totalis or alopecia universalis.

The germline gives CDR1 SGHAT, CDR2 FQNNGV. This CDR3 comprises 16 residues. The V end lost 5 bases, the J end lost 6 bases, and 21 bases lay between the germline ends. Specified time point: patch test 1, 2 weeks after DPC sensitization. Treatment described: therapeutic diphenylcyclopropenone sensitization with weekly scalp DPC. At patch-test visits, sampling came before the patch test. This TCR came from a woman in her 50s with alopecia areata. Some clones in this sample may be carry-over from other donors' samples. The specimen was whole blood, collected in connection with sensitization to the hapten diphenylcyclopropenone (DPC). The gene calls are TRBV11-2 and TRBJ2-3; D is unclear. The CDR3 bases are TGTGCCAGCAGCCATAAAATTCGGACCGCAGAGGATACGCAGTATTTT. It encodes CASSHKIRTAEDTQYF.